This entry concerns a single T cell receptor (beta chain). Treatment indicated: some 19 received Ad26.COV2.S at low or high dose, single or two shots; several received placebo; per-sample allocation not given. Sampling was performed 63 days after the first vaccine or placebo injection. Assay used: immunoSEQ multiplex PCR; TCRdb lists only in-frame clones, some missing. Found here are 500,000 or so clones, roughly nine tenths of them singletons; the top ten hold about 13%. The sample comes from a study of Ad26.COV2.S vaccination and SARS-CoV-2 variants. CDR1 SGHRS and CDR2 YFSETQ come from the germline V gene. The ends lost 0 bases at V and 10 bases at J; junction bases unmatched: 2. This CDR3 is 12 amino acids long.

Sequencing used peripheral blood, obtained in a trial of Ad26.COV2.S vaccine versus placebo. This TCR came from a person between 18 and 65 years old who received the Ad26.COV2.S COVID-19 vaccine or a placebo. The chain recombines TRBV5-1 with TRBJ1-1; 8 bases fit TRBD1. In DNA, the CDR3 is TGCGCCAGCAGCTTGGACAGGGGGTCAGCTTTCTTT. It specifies CASSLDRGSAFF.